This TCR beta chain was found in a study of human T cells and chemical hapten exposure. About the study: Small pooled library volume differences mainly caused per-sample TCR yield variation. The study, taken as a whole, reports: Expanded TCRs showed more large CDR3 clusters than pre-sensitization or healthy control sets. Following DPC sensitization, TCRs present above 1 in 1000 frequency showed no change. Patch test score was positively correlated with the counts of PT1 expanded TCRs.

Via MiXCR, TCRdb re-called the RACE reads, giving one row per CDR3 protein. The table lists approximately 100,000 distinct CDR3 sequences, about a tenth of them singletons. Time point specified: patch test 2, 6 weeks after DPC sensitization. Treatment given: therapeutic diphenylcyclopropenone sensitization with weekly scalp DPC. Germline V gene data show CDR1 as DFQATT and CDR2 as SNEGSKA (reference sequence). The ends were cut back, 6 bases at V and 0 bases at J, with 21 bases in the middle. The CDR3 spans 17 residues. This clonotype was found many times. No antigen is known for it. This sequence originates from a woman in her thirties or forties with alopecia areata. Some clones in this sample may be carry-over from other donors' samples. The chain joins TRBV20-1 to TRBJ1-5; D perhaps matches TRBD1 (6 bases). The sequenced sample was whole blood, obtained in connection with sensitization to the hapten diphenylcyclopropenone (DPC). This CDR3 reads CSAMEVRGMVSNQPQHF. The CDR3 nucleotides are TGCAGTGCCATGGAGGTCAGGGGTATGGTTAGCAATCAGCCCCAGCATTTT.